This T cell receptor (beta chain) was identified during a study of shared clonotypes between healthy human individuals. The table came from immunoSEQ multiplex PCR; TCRdb's copy has only in-frame clones and leaves some out. The sample comprises approximately 2,000,000 clones, roughly 90% of which are singletons, and about 0.36% rests with the top ten. A note on this clone: Other DNA sequences in this specimen translate into the identical CDR3.

Trimming shortened V by 0 bases and J by 5 bases, and 8 bases separated the two germline ends. The CDR3 consists of 13 residues. Germline CDR1 SGHRS, CDR2 YFSETQ. The clonotype originates from a man between 18 and 35 years old in good health. Some clones in this sample may be carry-over from other donors' samples. The V and J genes are TRBV5-1 and TRBJ2-5; no clear D. What was sequenced was naive CD4+ T cells from PBMCs. As for subset: CD45RA+ positively selected. CDR3 DNA: TGCGCCAGCAGCTTGGTTGATGGGGAGACCCAGTACTTC. Translating it yields CASSLVDGETQYF.